The rows below give T cell receptor beta chains drawn from one sample of a study of T-cell reconstitution after alpha-beta-depleted transplantation in children. TCRdb used MiXCR to reprocess the PCR reads, holding one entry per CDR3 protein. The table has around 450,000 distinct CDR3 sequences, roughly a tenth seen once. The sample consisted of PBMCs, taken before TCRalphabeta/CD19-depleted stem cell transplant. The origin of the receptors is a child under 10 years old with inherited bone marrow failure, due to receive a stem cell transplant. Each CDR3 is given with its conserved first and last residue. Fields, in order: D gene, V gene, J gene, clone size, CDR3 DNA, CDR3 protein. A D gene is named only where the DNA matches it firmly. Clone size appears in some rows only: once, few, many, or a class for an expanded clone.

TRBD2,TRBV20-1,TRBJ2-1,many,TGCAGTGCCCTCGAGAGCGGGAGTTTCAACAATGAGCAGTTCTTC,CSALESGSFNNEQFF
TRBD2,TRBV6-2/TRBV6-3,TRBJ2-5,many,TGTGCCAGCACCAGTAGCGGGAGGGGGTCGGAGACCCAGTACTTC,CASTSSGRGSETQYF
TRBD1,TRBV28,TRBJ1-2,.,TGTGCCAGCGCCCTACTCAGGGGGTCCCTTTATGGCTACACCTTC,CASALLRGSLYGYTF
.,TRBV5-4,TRBJ2-1,.,TGTGCCAGCAGCTTGCCGGGAAGGAACTACAATGAGCAGTTCTTC,CASSLPGRNYNEQFF
.,TRBV12-3/TRBV12-4,TRBJ2-7,many,TGTGCCAGCAGTTCCCCCGGGACCTTCTACGAGCAGTACTTC,CASSSPGTFYEQYF
.,TRBV30,TRBJ2-7,.,TGTGCCTGGAGTGTAAGGGGGGGGGGCTACGAGCAGTACTTC,CAWSVRGGGYEQYF
.,TRBV7-2,TRBJ2-7,.,TGTGCCAGCAGCTTCGCCGGGACCGAGTACGAGCAGTACTTC,CASSFAGTEYEQYF
TRBD2,TRBV27,TRBJ2-7,.,TGTGCCAGCAGTCCTGCGACTAGCGGGCTTTACGAGCAGTACTTC,CASSPATSGLYEQYF
.,TRBV28,TRBJ1-5,many,TGTGCCAGCAGTTTGGTCCAGGGCTTAAATCAGCCCCAGCATTTT,CASSLVQGLNQPQHF
.,TRBV28,TRBJ1-6,many,TGTGCCAGCAGTTTGGGGGGATCGGCACCCCTCCACTTT,CASSLGGSAPLHF
.,TRBV30,TRBJ1-1,.,TGTGCCTGGAGTCCGTCCCCAAGGGGGGACACTGAAGCTTTCTTT,CAWSPSPRGDTEAFF
.,TRBV20-1,TRBJ2-7,many,TGCAGTGCCCCTGACAGAATTAGACGCTACGAGCAGTACTTC,CSAPDRIRRYEQYF
.,TRBV5-1,TRBJ2-1,many,TGCGCCAGCAGCTTGGACAGGGCAACTGTACTTCAGTTCTTC,CASSLDRATVLQFF
TRBD2,TRBV28,TRBJ2-1,.,TGTGCCAGCAGTCCAAGACTAGCGGGAGCTTCTGAGCAGTTCTTC,CASSPRLAGASEQFF
TRBD2,TRBV12-3/TRBV12-4,TRBJ2-7,many,TGTGCCAGCAGTCAGAGACTAGCGGGAGACGAGCAGTACTTC,CASSQRLAGDEQYF
.,TRBV27,TRBJ2-3,many,TGTGCCAGCAGTTTCATGGCTAGCACAGATACGCAGTATTTT,CASSFMASTDTQYF
.,TRBV10-3,TRBJ2-3,many,TGTGCCATCCTCTTGGATACGCAGTATTTT,CAILLDTQYF
.,TRBV28,TRBJ2-2,few,TGTGCCAGCACCCTTGAGATAGGGCCGAACACCGGGGAGCTGTTTTTT,CASTLEIGPNTGELFF
TRBD1,TRBV7-9,TRBJ2-1,many,TGTGCCAGCAGCTTTCTGAACAGGGGGGAGAATGAGCAGTTCTTC,CASSFLNRGENEQFF
.,TRBV12-3/TRBV12-4,TRBJ2-3,many,TGTGCCAGCAGTTTTTGGGCCCGGGGAGATACGCAGTATTTT,CASSFWARGDTQYF
.,TRBV27,TRBJ1-1,.,TGTGCCAGCAGCCTCGGGCCAGGGTCCCGGAAGAACACTGAAGCTTTCTTT,CASSLGPGSRKNTEAFF
TRBD1,TRBV19,TRBJ2-7,many,TGTGCCAGTAGTCGGACAGGGAACAGCGAGCAGTACTTC,CASSRTGNSEQYF
.,TRBV4-1,TRBJ2-7,many,TGCGCCAGCAGCCAAGATGGGTTCTCCTACGAGCAGTACTTC,CASSQDGFSYEQYF
.,TRBV6-1,TRBJ1-2,few,TGTGCCAGCAGTAGGCCTCGGGACTATGGCTACACCTTC,CASSRPRDYGYTF
.,TRBV12-3/TRBV12-4,TRBJ2-1,many,TGTGCCAGCAGTTTATTTAATGAGCAGTTCTTC,CASSLFNEQFF
TRBD2,TRBV20-1,TRBJ2-7,few,TGCAGTGCTCAGGATAGCGGGAGCCCCTTCCCAGGAGAGCAGTACTTC,CSAQDSGSPFPGEQYF
TRBD1,TRBV4-3,TRBJ1-4,many,TGCGCCAGCAGCCAAATTGGGACAGGGGCTCTGTTTTTT,CASSQIGTGALFF